The 28 T cell receptor beta chains given below trace back to one sample, sequenced in a study of spatial heterogeneity in lung cancer. TCRdb reprocessed the 5' RACE reads via MiXCR and lists one record per CDR3 protein. The sample lists a few thousand distinct CDR3 sequences; roughly 15% were seen once. Points from the study as a whole: Tumor mutation count correlated with how many alpha and beta TCRs expanded intratumorally.

These TCRs are of unknown antigen specificity. Documented time point: sample taken at primary tumor resection. This sample comprised lung tumor tissue, obtained at surgery. Receptors were obtained from a male donor with early-stage non-small cell lung cancer.

In its sample, this clonotype is medium-sized. A library prepared for alpha chains yielded this beta chain as an off-target read; its size is of little meaning. This chain uses TRBV5-1 with TRBJ2-5, with 8 bases identical to TRBD1. CDR1 and CDR2 (germline): SGHRS, YFSETQ. Trimming removed 3 bases from V and 2 bases from J; junction bases left unmatched: 6. The CDR3 is 15 amino acids. Written as DNA, the CDR3 is TGCGCCAGCAGCTACGGGACAGGAGGTCAAGAGACCCAGTACTTC. Amino acids: CASSYGTGGQETQYF.

With regard to this clonotype: A library prepared for alpha chains yielded this beta chain as an off-target read; its size is of little meaning. This sequence joins TRBV5-5 and TRBJ2-1; TRBD2 matches at 7 bases. Germline-derived CDR1 and CDR2 are SGHKS and YYEKEE (reference sequence). The CDR3 totals 13 residues. V shed 4 bases and J 10 bases; nucleotides not matched to a gene: 8. The chain's CDR3 is CASSVTSEPEQFF. The DNA of the CDR3 is TGTGCCAGCAGCGTCACTAGCGAACCAGAGCAGTTCTTC.

This clonotype was observed a few times. The library was designed around alpha chains, so this beta chain is a stray read whose abundance carries little weight. CDR3 nucleotides: TGTGCCAGCAGTTGGGCAGGACGGACAGATACGCAGTATTTT. This codes for CASSWAGRTDTQYF. This chain joins TRBV27 and TRBJ2-3; D is undetermined. Trimming took off 4 bases at V and 3 bases at J, with 11 bases between the two ends. Germline values: CDR1 MNHEY, CDR2 SMNVEV (reference sequence). The CDR3 spans 14 residues.

There are many counts of this clonotype. This beta chain lies outside the target of a library built for alpha chains; its clone size means little. This sequence joins TRBV12-3 or TRBV12-4 and TRBJ1-2, with 10 bases lining up with TRBD1. V gave up 5 bases and J gave up 1 base; unmatched junction bases: 7. The CDR3 is 16 amino acids. The CDR3 region has the DNA TGTGCCAGCAGTGCCTCGACAGGGGGCGGTAACTATGGCTACACCTTC. Protein product: CASSASTGGGNYGYTF.

Comments on this clonotype: A much larger clone differs from this one at a single base, so this may be a read error. Being off target in a library aimed at alpha chains, this beta chain has a size of little meaning. The chain recombines TRBV10-3 with TRBJ1-1; a weak D match, TRBD1 (5 bases). Germline CDR1 reads ENHRY; CDR2 reads SYGVKD. This CDR3 is 13 amino acids long. The V end was cut by 5 bases, the J end by 10 bases, with 17 bases between. CDR3 in DNA: TGTGCCATCAGTCCAGGCAGGGAGGGTGTAGCTTTCTTT. This encodes CAISPGREGVAFF.

By its share, this clonotype is medium-sized. This beta chain is a stray read from a library made for alpha chains; its abundance is not meaningful. J is TRBJ2-2 and V is TRBV18; the D gene is possibly TRBD1 (5 bases). V dropped 3 bases and J dropped 1 base, with 9 bases sitting between them. Looked up from germline, CDR1 is KGHSH and CDR2 is LQKENI. The CDR3 is made up of 15 amino acids. For the CDR3, the DNA is TGTGCCAGCTCACCCTCCCAGGGGAACACCGGGGAGCTGTTTTTT. This encodes CASSPSQGNTGELFF.

By share, this clonotype counts as medium-sized. The library was designed around alpha chains, so this beta chain is a stray read whose abundance carries little weight. V is TRBV20-1 and J is TRBJ1-2; D unresolved. This CDR3 comprises 13 residues. Deletions cut 0 bases from V and 8 bases from J, with 13 bases between. Germline V gene sequence: CDR1 DFQATT, CDR2 SNEGSKA (reference sequence). The CDR3 loop is CSARERPYAGYTF. The CDR3 nucleotides read TGCAGTGCTAGAGAAAGGCCCTACGCCGGCTACACCTTC.

Turning to this clonotype: This beta chain is a stray read from a library made for alpha chains; its abundance is not meaningful. The chain uses TRBV20-1 and TRBJ2-1; 9 bases agree with TRBD2. The V gene end was trimmed by 6 bases and the J gene end by 5 bases; junction bases not matched to a gene: 11. Germline lookup yields CDR1 DFQATT and CDR2 SNEGSKA (reference sequence). The CDR3 totals 15 residues. CDR3 sequence (DNA): TGCAGTGCCCCGATTAGCGGGAGTTTCCACAATGAGCAGTTCTTC. Amino acids: CSAPISGSFHNEQFF.

This clonotype was counted at least ten times. As an off-target read in a library built for alpha chains, this beta chain has a frequency of little significance. The V gene is TRBV29-1, the J gene TRBJ1-4; 9 bases line up with TRBD1. This CDR3 region has 13 residues. In germline, CDR1 is SQVTM, CDR2 ANQGSEA. V shed 6 bases, J shed 1 base, and the junction held 0 bases outside the gene matches. DNA of the CDR3: TGCAGCGTGGACAGGGGAACTAATGAAAAACTGTTTTTT. Translating it yields CSVDRGTNEKLFF.

With regard to this clonotype: In a library made to pick up alpha chains, this beta chain is a stray read with a size that means little. The chain employs TRBV5-1 and TRBJ2-5; 8 nucleotides align to TRBD1. Germline V lookup: CDR1 SGHRS, CDR2 YFSETQ. The ends lost 4 bases at V and 5 bases at J; junction bases unmatched: 10. The CDR3 loop spans 15 amino acids. CDR3 loop: CASSARTGRQETQYF. The CDR3 DNA sequence: TGCGCCAGCAGCGCCCGGACAGGGAGGCAGGAGACCCAGTACTTC.

A remark on this clonotype: Within a library made for alpha chains, this beta chain is off target, and its count is uninformative. The rearrangement uses TRBV7-9 and TRBJ1-5; D ambiguous. Trimming left V 2 bases short and J 4 bases short, with 3 bases between. Per the germline V gene, CDR1 is SEHNR and CDR2 is FQNEAQ (reference sequence). CDR3 length equals 12 residues. The CDR3 is CASSLTNQPQHF. CDR3 bases: TGTGCCAGCAGCTTAACAAATCAGCCCCAGCATTTT.

Concerning this clonotype: Being off target in a library aimed at alpha chains, this beta chain has a size of little meaning. The chain uses TRBV4-1 and TRBJ1-5; D is perhaps TRBD1 (5 bases). The V and J ends lost 5 bases and 1 base respectively, with 9 bases between them. This CDR3 region has 14 residues. The germline V gene encodes CDR1 MGHRA and CDR2 YSYEKL. The CDR3: CASSRGGSNQPQHF. Here the CDR3 DNA reads TGCGCCAGCAGCAGGGGCGGAAGCAATCAGCCCCAGCATTTT.

This clonotype is deemed large. This beta chain slipped into a library made for alpha chains as a stray read, so its size is not meaningful. The chain is built from TRBV9 and TRBJ1-1, with D possibly TRBD1 on 6 matching bases. Trimming took 6 bases from V and 5 from J, leaving 14 bases between them. From germline, CDR1 is SGDLS and CDR2 YYNGEE. This CDR3 has 13 residues. In nucleotides, the CDR3 is TGTGCCAGCACCTCCAGGGGAGGGACTGAAGCTTTCTTT. Protein: CASTSRGGTEAFF.

Within the sample, this clonotype is medium-sized. Because this beta chain is a stray read in a library intended to capture alpha chains, its abundance should not be given much weight. The genes are TRBV5-1 and TRBJ2-3; 7 nucleotides agree with TRBD2. Looked up from germline, CDR1 is SGHRS and CDR2 is YFSETQ. The CDR3 runs 15 residues. Trimming cost V 0 bases and J 6 bases; bases outside gene matches: 7. CDR3 protein: CASSLGLANADTQYF. The CDR3 nucleotides are TGCGCCAGCAGCTTGGGACTAGCAAACGCGGATACGCAGTATTTT. The variable domain in full, completed from reference TRBV5-1 and TRBJ2-3, reads KAGVTQTPRYLIKTRGQQVTLSCSPISGHRSVSWYQQTPGQGLQFLFEYFSETQRNKGNFPGRFSGRQFSNSRSEMNVSTLELGDSALYLCASSLGLANADTQYFGPGTRLTVL.

A word on this clonotype: A library made for alpha chains picked up this beta chain off target, so its size means little. V usage is TRBV6-5 and J usage is TRBJ2-7; D uncertain. Germline V gene data show CDR1 as MNHEY and CDR2 as SVGAGI. Between the trimmed V and J ends, which lost 5 bases and 1 base, there was a span of 12 bases. This CDR3 region has 14 residues. CDR3 DNA: TGTGCCAGCAGTGCCCGACTGGATTCCTACGAGCAGTACTTC. Its protein product is CASSARLDSYEQYF.

This clonotype occurred many times. This beta chain appears as a stray read in a library generated for alpha chains; its size is not informative. The V gene is TRBV12-3 or TRBV12-4, the J gene TRBJ1-3; TRBD1 might be the D (5 bases). Trimming removed 5 bases from V and 0 bases from J, with 11 bases in between. CDR3 size: 15 residues. The CDR3 spells CASSRDQFSGNTIYF. CDR3 sequence (DNA): TGTGCCAGCAGTCGGGACCAATTCTCTGGAAACACCATATATTTT.

This clonotype was seen only a few times. In a library made to pick up alpha chains, this beta chain is a stray read with a size that means little. The V call is TRBV9, the J call TRBJ2-3, with D perhaps TRBD2 (6 bases). Germline-derived CDR1 and CDR2 are SGDLS and YYNGEE. The V end was cut by 6 bases, the J end by 0 bases, with 11 bases between. The CDR3 is 14 amino acids. The CDR3 region is CASTLADSTDTQYF. CDR3 nucleotide sequence: TGTGCCAGCACCTTAGCGGACAGCACAGATACGCAGTATTTT.

This clonotype is labeled medium-sized (0.01 to 0.1%). A library made for alpha chains picked up this beta chain off target, so its size means little. In nucleotides, the CDR3 is TGTGCCAGCAGCCCGCGGACAGGGGGCACCGGGGAGCTGTTTTTT. Protein sequence: CASSPRTGGTGELFF. The rearrangement links TRBV7-2 to TRBJ2-2; 10 nucleotides line up with TRBD1. V lost 5 bases to trimming and J lost 4 bases; unmatched junction nucleotides: 4. Germline V gene sequence: CDR1 SGHTA, CDR2 FQGNSA. The CDR3 loop spans 15 amino acids.

This clonotype is medium-sized within its sample. With the library built for alpha chains, this beta chain is off target and its frequency is not meaningful. The chain combines TRBV9 with TRBJ2-7, with D possibly called TRBD1 or TRBD2 (6 bases each). V was clipped by 4 bases and J by 0 bases, with 14 bases between them. Germline V gives CDR1 SGDLS, CDR2 YYNGEE. The CDR3 loop spans 15 amino acids. The CDR3 sequence: CASSSHGGRSYEQYF. CDR3 DNA sequence: TGTGCCAGCAGCTCCCACGGGGGCCGCTCCTACGAGCAGTACTTC.

This clonotype counts as medium-sized. This beta chain is an unintended read in a library built for alpha chains; its size means little. This chain uses TRBV7-2 with TRBJ1-2, with TRBD1 as a possible D gene (6 bases). Germline CDR1 reads SGHTA; CDR2 reads FQGNSA. Trimming left V 5 bases short and J 5 bases short, with 12 bases between. This CDR3 region has 13 residues. This chain's CDR3 is CASSPPQGYGYTF. The CDR3 nucleotides are TGTGCCAGCAGCCCGCCCCAGGGGTATGGCTACACCTTC.

The table lists this clonotype with many counts. Because the library targeted alpha chains, this beta chain is an off-target read whose size means little. CDR3 nucleotides: TGTGCCAGCAGGGCTAGCGGGAGTCATGCAGAGCAGTTCTTC. It translates to CASRASGSHAEQFF. The genes are TRBV7-3 and TRBJ2-1, with 10 bases fitting TRBD2. CDR3 length: 14 amino acids. Losses at the gene ends were 6 bases for V and 10 bases for J; bases not matched to a gene: 9. Looked up from germline, CDR1 is SGHTA and CDR2 is FQGTGA.

By sample share, this clonotype is medium-sized. This beta chain is a stray sequence in a library constructed for alpha chains; its clone size is not meaningful. V is TRBV3-1 and J is TRBJ2-1; 14 bases map to TRBD2. V shed 4 bases, J shed 2 bases, and the junction held 13 bases outside the gene matches. CDR3 size: 20 residues. Germline CDR1 is LGHDT and CDR2 is YNNKEL (reference sequence). DNA for the CDR3: TGTGCCAGCAGCCTAAGTGGACTAGCGGGAGGTGCGGACCCCTACAATGAGCAGTTCTTC. Residues: CASSLSGLAGGADPYNEQFF.

This clonotype is deemed medium-sized (0.01 to 0.1%). This beta chain came through as a stray read in a library set up for alpha chains, and its size says little. V usage is TRBV12-3 or TRBV12-4 and J usage is TRBJ2-4; D gene unclear. The CDR3 sequence is 16 residues long. V lost 1 base and J 0 bases, leaving 10 bases between the germline ends. This CDR3 reads CASSLGPRLAKNIQYF. The DNA of the CDR3 is TGTGCCAGCAGTTTAGGCCCCCGCCTAGCCAAAAACATTCAGTACTTC.

This clonotype was found many times. The library was designed around alpha chains, so this beta chain is a stray read whose abundance carries little weight. The rearrangement links TRBV18 to TRBJ2-7; D is perhaps TRBD1 or TRBD2 (5 bases each). V was shortened by 5 bases and J by 2 bases, with 13 bases between the two germline ends. The CDR3 has 14 amino acids. Per the germline V gene, CDR1 is KGHSH and CDR2 is LQKENI. The CDR3: CASSMGTGTYEQYF. CDR3 coding DNA: TGTGCCAGCTCAATGGGGACGGGAACCTACGAGCAGTACTTC.

This clonotype was seen a few times. A library made for alpha chains picked up this beta chain off target, so its size means little. The chain recombines TRBV2 with TRBJ1-1; TRBD1 might be the D (5 bases). With 7 bases removed from V and 4 bases from J, the gap between germline ends came to 13 bases. The CDR3 is made up of 13 amino acids. Germline V CDR1 and CDR2: SNHLY, FYNNEI. The DNA for the CDR3 is TGTGCCAGCACCCGGGACTCGGGCACTGAAGCTTTCTTT. It encodes CASTRDSGTEAFF.

Regarding this clonotype: A library made for alpha chains picked up this beta chain off target, so its size means little. V gene TRBV28 combines with J gene TRBJ2-5; TRBD2 might be the D (5 bases). From germline, CDR1 is MDHEN and CDR2 SYDVKM. This CDR3 has 12 residues. Trimming stripped 9 bases from V and 5 bases from J, with 13 bases between. The CDR3 sequence: CASGLARETQYF. Written as DNA, the CDR3 is TGTGCCAGTGGACTGGCACGGGAGACCCAGTACTTC. The whole variable domain, filled in from reference TRBV28 and TRBJ2-5, reads DVKVTQSSRYLVKRTGEKVFLECVQDMDHENMFWYRQDPGLGLRLIYFSYDVKMKEKGDIPEGYSVSREKKERFSLILESASTNQTSMYLCASGLARETQYFGPGTRLLVL.

Sample share makes this clonotype medium-sized. This beta chain slipped into a library made for alpha chains as a stray read, so its size is not meaningful. The gene calls are TRBV19 and TRBJ2-7; a possible D gene is TRBD1 (5 bases). V lost 3 bases and J lost 3, with 15 bases in between. Germline CDR1 and CDR2: LNHDA and SQIVND (reference sequence). The CDR3 has 15 amino acids. Written as DNA, the CDR3 is TGTGCCAGTAGTATTGGGGCAGGGCTTTACTACGAGCAGTACTTC. Its translation is CASSIGAGLYYEQYF. The entire variable domain, with the rest obtained from reference TRBV19 and TRBJ2-7, is as follows: DGGITQSPKYLFRKEGQNVTLSCEQNLNHDAMYWYRQDPGQGLRLIYYSQIVNDFQKGDIAEGYSVSREKKESFPLTVTSAQKNPTAFYLCASSIGAGLYYEQYFGPGTRLTVT.

By its share, this clonotype is medium-sized. This beta chain appears as a stray read in a library generated for alpha chains; its size is not informative. The rearrangement uses TRBV5-4 and TRBJ1-1, with D uncertain. The CDR3 loop spans 15 amino acids. From germline, CDR1 is SGHNT and CDR2 YYREEE (reference sequence). V was shortened by 1 base and J by 0 bases, with 10 bases between the two germline ends. CDR3 amino acids: CASSLRGVLNTEAFF. In DNA, the CDR3 is TGTGCCAGCAGCTTGCGTGGGGTGTTGAACACTGAAGCTTTCTTT.